The 25 T cell receptor beta chains reported below all come from one sample, sequenced in a study of cytomegalovirus exposure and HLA in healthy donors. Both 60 Vbeta primers and 13 Jbeta primers went into the PCR. Measured with immunoSEQ multiplex PCR; TCRdb has only the in-frame clones, and not every one. The sample has fewer than 150,000 clones, approximately 69% seen once. Material for sequencing was PBMCs. The origin of the receptors is a woman aged 40 to 49 in good health and CMV-seropositive.

This rearrangement joins TRBV5-4 to TRBJ1-1; D is possibly TRBD1 (5 bases). CDR1 is SGHNT and CDR2 is YYREEE in the germline V gene (reference sequence). The CDR3 is 13 residues long. V shed 5 bases and J shed 1 base, with 9 bases lying between them. The CDR3 nucleotides are TGTGCCAGCAGGGGGACTTGGAACACTGAAGCTTTCTTT. It specifies CASRGTWNTEAFF. Combining the CDR3 with reference TRBV5-4 and TRBJ1-1 gives the whole variable domain ETGVTQSPTHLIKTRGQQVTLRCSSQSGHNTVSWYQQALGQGPQFIFQYYREEENGRGNFPPRFSGLQFPNYSSELNVNALELDDSALYLCASRGTWNTEAFFGQGTRLTVV.

Comment on this clone: Compared with germline, one end of the junction differs, possibly owing to a read error. The chain links TRBV7-9 to TRBJ1-1; D call uncertain. CDR1 SEHNR and CDR2 FQNEAQ come from the germline V gene (reference sequence). This CDR3 is built from 15 residues. The CDR3 nucleotides read TGTTCCAGCAGGCCAAAGAGGTCCCTGAACACTGAAGCTTTCTTT. It codes for CSSRPKRSLNTEAFF.

Turning to this clone: The same CDR3 arises from other DNA sequences in this sample as well. V is TRBV18 and J is TRBJ2-7; 10 nucleotides match TRBD1. The length of the CDR3 is 14 residues. The J segment lost 4 bases and the V segment lost 2 bases, leaving 2 bases of the junction unmatched. Germline-derived CDR1 and CDR2 are KGHSH and LQKENI. The CDR3 sequence is CASSPGDRGYEQYF. CDR3 coding DNA: TGTGCCAGCTCACCAGGGGACAGGGGTTACGAGCAGTACTTC.

This chain uses TRBV7-3 with TRBJ2-1; 13 bases align to TRBD2. This CDR3 is built from 15 residues. Germline V CDR1 and CDR2: SGHTA, FQGTGA. V dropped 4 bases and J dropped 8; count of bases not matched to a gene: 5. Written as DNA, the CDR3 is TGTGCCAGCAGCTCGGGACTAGCGGGACGGGATGAGCAGTTCTTC. Translated: CASSSGLAGRDEQFF.

The genes are TRBV2 and TRBJ1-5; possible D gene TRBD1, 6 bases. The CDR3 has 13 residues. Deletions cut 2 bases from V and 6 bases from J, with 8 bases between. Germline assignment: CDR1 SNHLY and CDR2 FYNNEI. The CDR3 DNA sequence: TGTGCCAGCAGTGAATCAGGGGTTCAGCCCCAGCATTTT. It codes for CASSESGVQPQHF.

The J gene is TRBJ2-3, the V gene TRBV7-9; possible D gene TRBD2, 5 bases. Trimming removed 1 base from V and 2 bases from J, with 7 bases in between. The CDR3 consists of 14 residues. Germline V lookup: CDR1 SEHNR, CDR2 FQNEAQ (reference sequence). Here the CDR3 reads CASSLGTHTDTQYF. CDR3 in DNA: TGTGCCAGCAGCTTAGGGACTCACACAGATACGCAGTATTTT.

The rearrangement uses TRBV11-3 and TRBJ2-1; D possibly corresponds to TRBD2 (6 bases). CDR3 size: 16 residues. V was clipped by 2 bases and J by 7 bases, with 18 bases between them. Germline V gene data show CDR1 as SGHNT and CDR2 as YENEEA. The CDR3, as DNA: TGTGCCAGCAGCTTATCGCGGGCGGGATTAGGAAATGAGCAGTTCTTC. Protein: CASSLSRAGLGNEQFF. Looking up the rest from reference TRBV11-3 and TRBJ2-1 gives the full variable domain: EAGVVQSPRYKIIEKKQPVAFWCNPISGHNTLYWYLQNLGQGPELLIRYENEEAVDDSQLPKDRFSAERLKGVDSTLKIQPAELGDSAVYLCASSLSRAGLGNEQFFGPGTRLTVL.

The chain is built from TRBV20-1 and TRBJ1-2, with 7 bases aligning to TRBD1. Germline lookup yields CDR1 DFQATT and CDR2 SNEGSKA (reference sequence). The CDR3 loop spans 11 amino acids. The junction had 2 bases not matched to a gene; V was cut back by 7 bases and J by 3 bases. The CDR3 DNA follows: TGCAGTGGACAGGGCGACTATGGCTACACCTTC. Amino acids: CSGQGDYGYTF.

About this clone: The same CDR3 is also encoded by other DNA sequences in this sample. V is TRBV5-1 and J is TRBJ2-7, with TRBD1 matching 9 bases. This CDR3 region has 13 residues. V gave up 3 bases and J gave up 5 bases; unmatched junction bases: 3. Germline loops: CDR1 SGHRS, CDR2 YFSETQ. The CDR3 protein is CASSSHRGHEQYF. As DNA, the CDR3 is TGCGCCAGCAGCTCACACAGGGGGCACGAGCAGTACTTC.

The genes are TRBV9 and TRBJ2-7; 7 bases map to TRBD2. CDR1 and CDR2 (germline): SGDLS, YYNGEE. With 2 bases clipped from V and 4 bases from J, the junction kept 9 bases outside the gene matches. There are 15 residues in the CDR3. The CDR3 coding sequence is TGTGCCAGCAGCGTCAGCGGACTAGGAGGTTACGAGCAGTACTTC. Protein: CASSVSGLGGYEQYF.

This chain links TRBV18 with TRBJ2-7, with 10 positions matching TRBD1. The CDR3 has 15 amino acids. From germline, CDR1 is KGHSH and CDR2 LQKENI. V trimming: 0 bases; J trimming: 1 base; junction bases outside the gene matches: 0. CDR3 coding DNA: TGTGCCAGCTCACCACCGGGACAGGGGTCCTACGAGCAGTACTTC. Protein sequence: CASSPPGQGSYEQYF.

This clone appeared a few times. V usage is TRBV4-1 and J usage is TRBJ1-4; D perhaps matches TRBD1 (6 bases). Trimming removed 4 bases at V and 7 bases at J, with 16 bases between. CDR1 and CDR2 from the germline V gene are MGHRA and YSYEKL. The CDR3 runs to 15 residues. CDR3 DNA sequence: TGCGCCAGCAGCCCCGTGGTCAGGGGCGGTGAAAAACTGTTTTTT. Protein product: CASSPVVRGGEKLFF.

The chain links TRBV18 to TRBJ2-3; 12 bases line up with TRBD2. This CDR3 has 17 amino acids. The ends lost 3 bases at V and 3 bases at J; junction bases unmatched: 7. Germline values: CDR1 KGHSH, CDR2 LQKENI. CDR3 nucleotides: TGTGCCAGCTCACCCGGTTTAGGGACTAGCGGGACAGATACGCAGTATTTT. This codes for CASSPGLGTSGTDTQYF.

This sequence joins TRBV6-6 and TRBJ2-5; TRBD1 is a possible D gene (6 bases). The CDR3 covers 15 residues. V lost 2 bases and J lost 4, with 14 bases in between. Per germline, CDR1 MNHNY and CDR2 SVGAGI (reference sequence). CDR3 nucleotides: TGTGCCAGCAGTTACGGGCAGGGGTTACGAGAGACCCAGTACTTC. Residues: CASSYGQGLRETQYF.

The V call is TRBV15, the J call TRBJ2-1; 9 bases map to TRBD1. CDR3 size: 16 residues. After removal of 3 bases from V and 4 bases from J, the junction contained 7 bases not matched to a gene. Germline assignment: CDR1 LNHNV and CDR2 YYDKDF (reference sequence). This chain's CDR3 is CATSSDPGQGYNEQFF. Here the CDR3 DNA reads TGTGCCACCAGCAGTGATCCGGGACAGGGTTACAATGAGCAGTTCTTC.

The chain employs TRBV7-6 and TRBJ2-3, with a tentative D call TRBD2 (5 bases). The length of the CDR3 is 15 residues. V lost 0 bases to trimming and J lost 4 bases, with 11 bases between them. Germline V CDR1 and CDR2: SGHVS, FNYEAQ. The CDR3 DNA follows: TGTGCCAGCAGCTTAGCGGTGAGGGAAGCAGATACGCAGTATTTT. Translation: CASSLAVREADTQYF.

The chain carries TRBV7-9 and TRBJ2-1, with no clear D. The length of the CDR3 is 11 residues. Between the trimmed V and J ends, which lost 5 bases and 4 bases, there was a span of 3 bases. Germline CDR1 and CDR2: SEHNR and FQNEAQ (reference sequence). The CDR3 is CASSVYNEQFF. The CDR3 DNA reads as TGTGCCAGCAGCGTATACAATGAGCAGTTCTTC. The variable domain in full, completed from reference TRBV7-9 and TRBJ2-1, reads DTGVSQNPRHKITKRGQNVTFRCDPISEHNRLYWYRQTLGQGPEFLTYFQNEAQLEKSRLLSDRFSAERPKGSFSTLEIQRTEQGDSAMYLCASSVYNEQFFGPGTRLTVL.

V is TRBV7-9 and J is TRBJ2-7; TRBD1 is a possible D gene (6 bases). Trimming shortened V by 5 bases and J by 4 bases, and 9 bases separated the two germline ends. The CDR3 runs 12 residues. Germline CDR1 SEHNR, CDR2 FQNEAQ (reference sequence). The CDR3 region has the DNA TGTGCCAGCAGCACACAGGGTTACGAGCAGTACTTC. Residues: CASSTQGYEQYF.

V usage is TRBV2 and J usage is TRBJ2-7; TRBD1 agrees at 8 bases. CDR3 length: 14 amino acids. CDR1 is SNHLY, CDR2 FYNNEI, per germline. Losses at the gene ends were 6 bases for V and 7 bases for J; bases not matched to a gene: 11. CDR3 in amino acids: CASSMTGEEGEQYF. DNA of the CDR3: TGTGCCAGCAGCATGACAGGGGAGGAGGGGGAGCAGTACTTC.

The gene calls are TRBV30 and TRBJ2-1; a weak D match, TRBD2 (6 bases). Germline V lookup: CDR1 GTSNPN, CDR2 SVGIG (reference sequence). Trimming removed 0 bases from V and 3 bases from J, with 12 bases in between. The CDR3 extends over 15 amino acids. CDR3 protein: CAWSVPGGGYNEQFF. In nucleotides, the CDR3 is TGTGCCTGGAGTGTGCCCGGGGGAGGCTACAATGAGCAGTTCTTC.

The rearrangement joins TRBV4-1 to TRBJ1-1; D ambiguous. From germline, CDR1 is MGHRA and CDR2 YSYEKL. The V end was cut by 0 bases, the J end by 0 bases, with 17 bases between. The CDR3 spans 18 residues. The CDR3 is CASSQDRRQFDMNTEAFF. In DNA form, the CDR3 reads TGCGCCAGCAGCCAAGATCGAAGGCAGTTCGACATGAACACTGAAGCTTTCTTT.

The chain joins TRBV7-2 to TRBJ2-1; a possible D gene is TRBD2 (5 bases). Germline CDR1 SGHTA, CDR2 FQGNSA. Trimming took 0 bases from V and 4 from J, leaving 10 bases between them. The length of the CDR3 is 15 residues. CDR3 in DNA: TGTGCCAGCAGCTTAGCGAAACTAGATTACAATGAGCAGTTCTTC. This sequence encodes CASSLAKLDYNEQFF.

The chain carries TRBV5-1 and TRBJ2-3; TRBD2 matches 7 bases. The V segment lost 2 bases and the J segment 1 base; nucleotides outside the gene matches: 13. The CDR3 has 18 amino acids. Germline values: CDR1 SGHRS, CDR2 YFSETQ. CDR3 in DNA: TGCGCCAGCAGCTTCACCCCCAGACTAGCTGTGGGCACAGATACGCAGTATTTT. Amino acid sequence: CASSFTPRLAVGTDTQYF.

The chain has TRBV7-2 and TRBJ2-5, with D maybe TRBD2 (5 bases). This CDR3 is 14 amino acids long. Trimming took 1 base from V and 5 from J, leaving 11 bases between them. Per germline, CDR1 SGHTA and CDR2 FQGNSA. CDR3 loop: CASSLVTMFETQYF. The CDR3 nucleotides read TGTGCCAGCAGCTTAGTGACTATGTTTGAGACCCAGTACTTC.

The CDR3: CASSVDASPGEQYF. As DNA, the CDR3 is TGTGCCAGCAGCGTAGATGCTAGCCCGGGCGAGCAGTACTTC. This chain uses TRBV9 with TRBJ2-5; perhaps TRBD2 as D (5 bases). The DNA end favors TRBJ2-7, so the J call may be wrong. Germline values: CDR1 SGDLS, CDR2 YYNGEE. This CDR3 spans 14 amino acids.